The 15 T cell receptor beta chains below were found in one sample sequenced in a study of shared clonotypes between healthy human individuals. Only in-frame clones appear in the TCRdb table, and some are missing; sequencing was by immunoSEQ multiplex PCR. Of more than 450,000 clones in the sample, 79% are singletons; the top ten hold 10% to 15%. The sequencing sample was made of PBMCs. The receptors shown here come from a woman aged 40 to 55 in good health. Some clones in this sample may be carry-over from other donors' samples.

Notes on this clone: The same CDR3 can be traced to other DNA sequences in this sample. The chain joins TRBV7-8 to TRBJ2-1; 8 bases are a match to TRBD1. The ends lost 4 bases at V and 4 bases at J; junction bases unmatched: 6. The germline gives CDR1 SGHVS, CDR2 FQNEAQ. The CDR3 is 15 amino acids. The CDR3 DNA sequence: TGTGCCAGCAGCTCGACCGGGACAGGATACAATGAGCAGTTCTTC. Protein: CASSSTGTGYNEQFF.

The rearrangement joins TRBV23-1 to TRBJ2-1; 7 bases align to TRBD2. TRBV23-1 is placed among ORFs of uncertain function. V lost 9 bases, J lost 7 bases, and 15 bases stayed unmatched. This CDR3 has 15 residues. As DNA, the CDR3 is TGCGCCAGGGTTTGGGGGGGGACCCTGGCAAATGAGCAGTTCTTC. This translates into CARVWGGTLANEQFF.

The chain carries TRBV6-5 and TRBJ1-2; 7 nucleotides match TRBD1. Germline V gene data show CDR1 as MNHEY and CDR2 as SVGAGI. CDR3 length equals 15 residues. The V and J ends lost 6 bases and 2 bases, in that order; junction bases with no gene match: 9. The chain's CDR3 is CASRYRDSRNYGYTF. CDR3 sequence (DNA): TGTGCCAGCAGATATAGGGACAGCCGGAACTATGGCTACACCTTC.

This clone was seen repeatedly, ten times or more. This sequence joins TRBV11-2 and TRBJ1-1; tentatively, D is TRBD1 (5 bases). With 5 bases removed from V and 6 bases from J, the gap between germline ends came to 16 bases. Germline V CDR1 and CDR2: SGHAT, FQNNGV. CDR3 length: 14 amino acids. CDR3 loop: CASSPGGGVAEAFF. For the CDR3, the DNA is TGTGCCAGCAGCCCAGGAGGAGGGGTGGCTGAAGCTTTCTTT.

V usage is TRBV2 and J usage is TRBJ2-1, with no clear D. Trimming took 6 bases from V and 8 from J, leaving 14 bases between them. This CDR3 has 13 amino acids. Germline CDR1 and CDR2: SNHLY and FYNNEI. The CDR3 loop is CASRIGSSDEQFF. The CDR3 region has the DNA TGTGCCAGCAGAATAGGCAGCAGCGATGAGCAGTTCTTC.

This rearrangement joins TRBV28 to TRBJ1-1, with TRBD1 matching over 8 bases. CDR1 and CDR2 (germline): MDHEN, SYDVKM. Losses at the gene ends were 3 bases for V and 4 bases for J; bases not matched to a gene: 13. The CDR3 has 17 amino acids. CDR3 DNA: TGTGCCAGCAGTTTTTGGGCGGAGACAGGGGAGGCCACTGAAGCTTTCTTT. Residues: CASSFWAETGEATEAFF. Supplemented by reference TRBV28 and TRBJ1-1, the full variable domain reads DVKVTQSSRYLVKRTGEKVFLECVQDMDHENMFWYRQDPGLGLRLIYFSYDVKMKEKGDIPEGYSVSREKKERFSLILESASTNQTSMYLCASSFWAETGEATEAFFGQGTRLTVV.

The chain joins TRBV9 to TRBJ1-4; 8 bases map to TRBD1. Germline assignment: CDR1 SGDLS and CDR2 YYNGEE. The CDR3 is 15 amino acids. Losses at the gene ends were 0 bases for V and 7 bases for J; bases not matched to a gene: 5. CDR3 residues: CASSVEPGGFEKLFF. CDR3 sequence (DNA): TGTGCCAGCAGCGTAGAGCCAGGGGGCTTTGAAAAACTGTTTTTT.

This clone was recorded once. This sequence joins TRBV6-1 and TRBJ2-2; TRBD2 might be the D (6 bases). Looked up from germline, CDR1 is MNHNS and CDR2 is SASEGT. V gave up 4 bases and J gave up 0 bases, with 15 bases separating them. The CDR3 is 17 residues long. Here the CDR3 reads CASSAYSSVANTGELFF. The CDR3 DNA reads TGTGCCAGCAGTGCCTACTCTAGCGTAGCGAACACCGGGGAGCTGTTTTTT.

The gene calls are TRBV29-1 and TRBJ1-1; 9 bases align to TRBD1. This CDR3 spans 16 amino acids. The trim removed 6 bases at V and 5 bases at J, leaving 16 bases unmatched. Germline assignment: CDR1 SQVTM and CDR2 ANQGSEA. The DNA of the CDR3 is TGCAGCGTGGCGGCCCCGGGACAGGGAGTGGGGACTGAAGCTTTCTTT. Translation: CSVAAPGQGVGTEAFF.

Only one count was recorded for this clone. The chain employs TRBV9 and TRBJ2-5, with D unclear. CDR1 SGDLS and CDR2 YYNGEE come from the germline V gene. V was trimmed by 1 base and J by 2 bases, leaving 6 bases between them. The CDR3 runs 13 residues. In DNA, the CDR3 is TGTGCCAGCAGCGTAACCCAGCAAGAGACCCAGTACTTC. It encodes CASSVTQQETQYF.

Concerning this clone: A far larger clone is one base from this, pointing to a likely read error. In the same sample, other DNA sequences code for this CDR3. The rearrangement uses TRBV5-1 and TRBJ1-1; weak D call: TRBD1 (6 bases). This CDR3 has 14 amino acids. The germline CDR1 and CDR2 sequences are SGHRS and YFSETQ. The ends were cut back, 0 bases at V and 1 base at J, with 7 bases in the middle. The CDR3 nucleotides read TGCGCCAGCAGCTTGGTGACAGGGAACACTGAAGCTTTCTTT. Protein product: CASSLVTGNTEAFF.

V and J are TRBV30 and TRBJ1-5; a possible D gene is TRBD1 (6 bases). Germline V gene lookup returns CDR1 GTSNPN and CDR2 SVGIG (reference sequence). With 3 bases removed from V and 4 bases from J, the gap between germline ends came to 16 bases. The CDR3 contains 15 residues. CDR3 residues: CAWSPGRDTNQPQHF. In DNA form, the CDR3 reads TGTGCCTGGAGCCCGGGCCGGGACACAAATCAGCCCCAGCATTTT.

The CDR3 coding sequence is TGCAGCGTTGGTGGATCTGGGACGGATTATGGCTACACCTTC. It codes for CSVGGSGTDYGYTF. The chain joins TRBV29-1 to TRBJ1-2; D may be TRBD1 (5 bases). The V end was cut by 4 bases, the J end by 5 bases, with 17 bases between. The germline gives CDR1 SQVTM, CDR2 ANQGSEA. The CDR3 is 14 amino acids.

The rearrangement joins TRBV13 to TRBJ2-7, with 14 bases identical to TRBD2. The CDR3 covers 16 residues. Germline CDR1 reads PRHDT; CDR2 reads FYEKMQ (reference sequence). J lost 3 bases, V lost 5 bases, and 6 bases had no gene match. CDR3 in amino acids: CASSTRTSGGIYEQYF. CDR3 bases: TGTGCCAGCAGCACCCGGACTAGCGGGGGGATCTACGAGCAGTACTTC. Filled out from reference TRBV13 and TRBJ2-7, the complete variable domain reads AAGVIQSPRHLIKEKRETATLKCYPIPRHDTVYWYQQGPGQDPQFLISFYEKMQSDKGSIPDRFSAQQFSDYHSELNMSSLELGDSALYFCASSTRTSGGIYEQYFGPGTRLTVT.

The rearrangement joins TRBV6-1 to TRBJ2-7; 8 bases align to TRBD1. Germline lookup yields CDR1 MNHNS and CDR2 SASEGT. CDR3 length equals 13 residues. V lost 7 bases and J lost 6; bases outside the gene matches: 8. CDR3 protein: CASIRDRIGEQYF. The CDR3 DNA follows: TGTGCCAGCATAAGGGACAGGATTGGCGAGCAGTACTTC.